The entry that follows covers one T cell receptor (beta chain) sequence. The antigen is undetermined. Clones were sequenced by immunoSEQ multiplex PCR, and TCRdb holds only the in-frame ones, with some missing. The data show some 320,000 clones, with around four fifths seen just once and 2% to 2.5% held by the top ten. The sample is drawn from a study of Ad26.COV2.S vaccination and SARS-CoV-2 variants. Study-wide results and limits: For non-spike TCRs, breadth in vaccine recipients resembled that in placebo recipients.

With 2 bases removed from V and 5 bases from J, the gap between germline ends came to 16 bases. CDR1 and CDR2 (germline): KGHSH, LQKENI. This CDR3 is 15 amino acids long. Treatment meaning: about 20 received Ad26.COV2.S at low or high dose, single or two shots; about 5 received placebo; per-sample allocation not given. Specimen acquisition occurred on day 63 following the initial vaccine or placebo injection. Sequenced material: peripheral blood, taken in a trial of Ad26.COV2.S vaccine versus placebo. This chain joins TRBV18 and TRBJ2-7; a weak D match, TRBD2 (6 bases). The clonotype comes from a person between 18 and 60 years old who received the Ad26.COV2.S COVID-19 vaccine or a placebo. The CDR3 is CASSPSRGPGDEQYF. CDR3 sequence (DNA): TGTGCCAGCTCACCATCACGGGGCCCGGGGGACGAGCAGTACTTC.